This T cell receptor (beta chain) comes out of a study of T cells after yellow fever vaccination. The study, taken as a whole, reports: A secondary response was less intense yet reached its peak sooner, at day 5 versus 15. Clones that expanded after primary vaccination mostly reappeared after the booster (96% CD4, roughly 87% CD8).

The CDR3 contains 15 residues. The germline gives CDR1 SGHRS, CDR2 YFSETQ. V lost 4 bases and J lost 0, with 13 bases in between. One entry per CDR3 protein, called by TCRdb with MiXCR from the 5' RACE reads. The sample contains some 320,000 distinct CDR3 sequences, approximately 4% of which appear only once. A word on this clonotype: Its antigen is as yet unknown.

Sequenced here: PBMCs, sampled 5 days after the yellow fever booster vaccination. This receptor was identified in a young man who received the YFV17D yellow fever vaccine. The V gene is TRBV5-1, the J gene TRBJ1-1; D remains unclear. CDR3 residues: CASSPEQSLNTEAFF. The CDR3 DNA is TGCGCCAGCAGCCCCGAACAGTCGTTGAACACTGAAGCTTTCTTT.